These 16 T cell receptor beta chains share one sample of origin, sequenced in a study of T cell responses to AZD1222 COVID-19 vaccine. Measured with immunoSEQ multiplex PCR; TCRdb has only the in-frame clones, and not every one. Of fewer than 120,000 clones listed, 81% are singletons. Here the sequenced sample was peripheral blood, taken on day 0 of AZD1222 vaccination. The receptors shown here come from an adult in good health.

V usage is TRBV9 and J usage is TRBJ1-1; D is ambiguous. The CDR3 extends over 14 amino acids. Trimming left V 4 bases short and J 4 bases short, with 14 bases between. Looked up from germline, CDR1 is SGDLS and CDR2 is YYNGEE. CDR3 in DNA: TGTGCCAGCAGCTTGCGGGGTGTTGCCACTGAAGCTTTCTTT. Translated: CASSLRGVATEAFF.

The CDR3 sequence is CASSLGSYNEQFF. In nucleotides, the CDR3 is TGTGCCAGCAGTTTAGGCTCCTACAATGAGCAGTTCTTC. This chain connects TRBV27 to TRBJ2-1; the D is unclear. Per germline, CDR1 MNHEY and CDR2 SMNVEV (reference sequence). The CDR3 is 13 amino acids. Trimming cost V 2 bases and J 0 bases, with 2 bases left between them.

V usage is TRBV3-1 (or the pseudogene TRBV3-2) and J usage is TRBJ1-4, with 9 bases identical to TRBD1. The CDR3 has 17 residues. The germline V gene has CDR1 LGHDT and CDR2 YNNKEL (reference sequence). J was trimmed by 7 bases and V by 4 bases; bases with no gene match: 13. CDR3 sequence: CASSPSKLGTGIEKLFF. The CDR3 nucleotides are TGTGCCAGCAGCCCCTCCAAGTTAGGGACAGGGATTGAAAAACTGTTTTTT.

The chain employs TRBV5-6 and TRBJ2-1; D not resolved. V lost 4 bases, J lost 2 bases, and 10 bases lay in between. This CDR3 comprises 14 residues. The germline V gene has CDR1 SGHDT and CDR2 YYEEEE. The CDR3: CASSPGLAYNEQFF. The CDR3 region has the DNA TGTGCCAGCAGCCCCGGTCTAGCCTACAATGAGCAGTTCTTC.

This chain uses TRBV3-1 (or the pseudogene TRBV3-2) with TRBJ1-1; D remains unclear. V was shortened by 4 bases and J by 5 bases, with 17 bases between the two germline ends. The germline V gene has CDR1 LGHDT and CDR2 YNNKEL (reference sequence). The CDR3 has 15 amino acids. This CDR3 is CASSLGWEGRTEAFF. CDR3 DNA sequence: TGTGCCAGCAGCCTGGGGTGGGAGGGAAGGACTGAAGCTTTCTTT.

Written as DNA, the CDR3 is TGTGCCAGCTCGACGGCCGGGAACACTGAAGCTTTCTTT. It yields the protein CASSTAGNTEAFF. V usage is TRBV18 and J usage is TRBJ1-1; D gene unclear. Germline V gene data show CDR1 as KGHSH and CDR2 as LQKENI. The CDR3 runs 13 residues. Trimming cost V 6 bases and J 1 base, with 9 bases left between them. Full variable domain (missing parts from reference TRBV18 and TRBJ1-1): NAGVMQNPRHLVRRRGQEARLRCSPMKGHSHVYWYRQLPEEGLKFMVYLQKENIIDESGMPKERFSAEFPKEGPSILRIQQVVRGDSAAYFCASSTAGNTEAFFGQGTRLTVV.

This rearrangement joins TRBV4-3 to TRBJ2-1; 8 bases are shared with TRBD1. Trimming cost V 3 bases and J 0 bases; bases outside gene matches: 4. The germline V gene has CDR1 LGHNA and CDR2 YSLEER. This CDR3 has 16 amino acids. The DNA of the CDR3 is TGCGCCAGCAGCCAGCGTGACAGGGGCTCCTACAATGAGCAGTTCTTC. It yields the protein CASSQRDRGSYNEQFF.

For this clone: The sample contains more than one DNA sequence encoding this CDR3. V gene TRBV3-1 (or the pseudogene TRBV3-2) combines with J gene TRBJ2-2, with 9 bases fitting TRBD2. Trimming removed 4 bases from V and 1 base from J; junction bases left unmatched: 4. The germline CDR1 and CDR2 sequences are LGHDT and YNNKEL (reference sequence). This CDR3 spans 16 amino acids. The CDR3 DNA reads TGTGCCAGCAGCCCTCTGACTAGCGGGAACACCGGGGAGCTGTTTTTT. Its translation is CASSPLTSGNTGELFF.

This chain joins TRBV5-1 and TRBJ2-1, with D tentatively TRBD2 (5 bases). CDR3 length: 16 amino acids. V gave up 3 bases and J gave up 0 bases, with 13 bases separating them. Per the germline V gene, CDR1 is SGHRS and CDR2 is YFSETQ. The CDR3: CASSSGLQGSYNEQFF. The CDR3 DNA reads as TGCGCCAGCAGCTCAGGACTTCAAGGCTCCTACAATGAGCAGTTCTTC.

The genes are TRBV27 and TRBJ1-1; TRBD1 is a possible D gene (6 bases). CDR1 and CDR2 from the germline V gene are MNHEY and SMNVEV (reference sequence). Between the trimmed V and J ends, which lost 5 bases and 5 bases, there was a span of 24 bases. The CDR3 length is 17 residues. The CDR3 loop reads CASSLRPSGRGGTEAFF. CDR3 DNA: TGTGCCAGCAGTCTAAGGCCCTCGGGCAGGGGAGGAACTGAAGCTTTCTTT.

This sequence joins TRBV15 and TRBJ1-4; no firm D call. Between the trimmed V and J ends, which lost 0 bases and 3 bases, there was a span of 8 bases. Germline values: CDR1 LNHNV, CDR2 YYDKDF (reference sequence). The CDR3 has 15 amino acids. The CDR3 is CATSRDYGSNEKLFF. The CDR3 bases are TGTGCCACCAGCAGAGATTACGGTTCTAATGAAAAACTGTTTTTT.

This sequence joins TRBV4-1 and TRBJ1-5, with 8 positions matching TRBD1. CDR1 MGHRA and CDR2 YSYEKL come from the germline V gene. V lost 2 bases, J lost 3 bases, and 15 bases stayed unmatched. There are 19 residues in the CDR3. This CDR3 is CASSQSFGQGWASNQPQHF. The CDR3 DNA sequence: TGCGCCAGCAGCCAATCATTCGGACAGGGATGGGCCTCCAATCAGCCCCAGCATTTT.

CDR3 nucleotide sequence: TGTGCCAGTAGTATAGGAAGGCAGGGGAGCGTATACACTGAAGCTTTCTTT. Its translation: CASSIGRQGSVYTEAFF. The chain has TRBV19 and TRBJ1-1; a possible D gene is TRBD1 (6 bases). V shed 1 base and J shed 3 bases, with 18 bases lying between them. The CDR3 covers 17 residues. Germline V gene data show CDR1 as LNHDA and CDR2 as SQIVND (reference sequence). Drawing the rest from reference TRBV19 and TRBJ1-1, the complete variable domain is DGGITQSPKYLFRKEGQNVTLSCEQNLNHDAMYWYRQDPGQGLRLIYYSQIVNDFQKGDIAEGYSVSREKKESFPLTVTSAQKNPTAFYLCASSIGRQGSVYTEAFFGQGTRLTVV.

The chain joins TRBV18 to TRBJ1-2; D remains unclear. Germline-derived CDR1 and CDR2 are KGHSH and LQKENI. The length of the CDR3 is 14 residues. V shed 3 bases and J shed 8 bases, with 16 bases lying between them. The CDR3 loop is CASSPAEGSRGYTF. The CDR3 nucleotides read TGTGCCAGCTCACCGGCGGAGGGCTCGCGAGGCTACACCTTC.

This chain joins TRBV5-1 and TRBJ2-3, with 9 bases lining up with TRBD2. Germline V gives CDR1 SGHRS, CDR2 YFSETQ. CDR3 length: 15 residues. With 0 bases clipped from V and 6 bases from J, the junction kept 5 bases outside the gene matches. The chain's CDR3 is CASSLVAGEGDTQYF. The CDR3 DNA is TGCGCCAGCAGCTTGGTAGCGGGGGAAGGGGATACGCAGTATTTT.

This sequence joins TRBV1 and TRBJ1-6; TRBD1 is the table's D call, not checked against the DNA. TRBV1 is a pseudogene segment. The CDR3 consists of 16 residues. CDR3 coding DNA: TGCACCAGCAGCCCCCTGGACAGAGGTGGAAATTCACCCCTCCACTTT. It is translated as CTSSPLDRGGNSPLHF.